This entry lists 3 T cell receptor beta chains sequenced from one sample in a study of T cells in Graves' hyperthyroidism and ophthalmopathy. The investigators amplified TCR beta CDR3 regions from RNA transcripts. A set of HTBI primers served as the primers for a first-round RT-PCR of the TCR CDR3. TCRdb re-called the multiplex PCR reads with MiXCR, one entry per CDR3 protein. Among about 360,000 distinct CDR3 sequences listed, roughly 13% were seen once. Material for sequencing was blood. These TCRs come from a woman between 18 and 29 years old with Graves' hyperthyroidism.

There are a few counts of this clonotype. This sequence joins TRBV7-9 and TRBJ2-2; tentative D call: TRBD1 (6 bases). Germline-derived CDR1 and CDR2 are SEHNR and FQNEAQ (reference sequence). Trimming cost V 3 bases and J 4 bases, with 15 bases left between them. The CDR3 is made up of 16 amino acids. The CDR3 sequence is CASSFTMAQGTGELFF. CDR3 nucleotides: TGTGCCAGCAGCTTTACAATGGCACAGGGCACCGGGGAGCTGTTTTTT.

This clonotype was counted at least ten times. The CDR3 loop is CASRGGAAGAYEQYF. The DNA of the CDR3 is TGTGCCAGCAGGGGCGGGGCAGCGGGGGCCTACGAGCAGTACTTC. The rearrangement links TRBV12-3 or TRBV12-4 to TRBJ2-7; 8 positions match TRBD2. V lost 6 bases and J lost 2; bases outside the gene matches: 9. This CDR3 spans 15 amino acids.

This clonotype has just one count. One end of the junction is discordant with germline, which a read error may explain. This sequence joins TRBV6-2 or TRBV6-3 and TRBJ2-3; 8 nucleotides match TRBD1. The germline CDR1 and CDR2 sequences are MNHEY and SVGEGT. CDR3 length: 15 amino acids. In DNA, the CDR3 is TGTGCCAGCAGTAACTCCGGGACAGGTACAGATACGCAGTATTTT. This sequence encodes CASSNSGTGTDTQYF.